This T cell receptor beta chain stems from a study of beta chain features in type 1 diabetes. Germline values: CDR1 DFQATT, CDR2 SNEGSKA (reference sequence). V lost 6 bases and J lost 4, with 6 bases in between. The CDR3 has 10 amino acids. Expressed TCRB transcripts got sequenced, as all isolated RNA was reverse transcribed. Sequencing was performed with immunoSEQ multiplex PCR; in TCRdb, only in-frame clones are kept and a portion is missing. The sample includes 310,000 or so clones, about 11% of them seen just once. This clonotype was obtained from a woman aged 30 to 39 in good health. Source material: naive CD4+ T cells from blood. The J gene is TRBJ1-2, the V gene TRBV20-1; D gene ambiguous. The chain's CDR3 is CSASVYGYTF. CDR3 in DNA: TGCAGTGCGAGCGTCTATGGCTACACCTTC.